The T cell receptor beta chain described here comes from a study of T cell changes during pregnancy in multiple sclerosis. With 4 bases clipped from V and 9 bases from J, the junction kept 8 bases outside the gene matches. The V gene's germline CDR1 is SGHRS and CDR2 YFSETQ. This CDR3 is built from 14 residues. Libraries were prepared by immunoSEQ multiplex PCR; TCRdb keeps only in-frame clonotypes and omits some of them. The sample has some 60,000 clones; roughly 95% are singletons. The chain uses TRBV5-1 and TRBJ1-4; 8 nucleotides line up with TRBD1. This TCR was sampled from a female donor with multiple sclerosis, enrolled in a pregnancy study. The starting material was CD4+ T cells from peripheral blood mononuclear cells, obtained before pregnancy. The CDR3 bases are TGCGCCAGCAGCCTTGACAGGGGAGCCAAAAAACTGTTTTTT. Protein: CASSLDRGAKKLFF.